This T cell receptor beta chain stems from a study of radiotherapy plus CTLA-4 blockade in lung cancer listed by TCRdb under 2018. Turning to the overall study: Objective responses occurred in about 20% of enrolled patients, and around 30% achieved disease control.

The method was the immunoSEQ multiplex PCR assay. TCRdb mirrors the immuneACCESS table, restricted to in-frame sequences. Some clones are absent from its copies; in checked studies, under half trace to an unresolved V gene, and the reason for the others is unknown. The sample data list about 43,000 clones, and 65% to 75% of these were observed just once. 20% to 30% of the sample belongs to the ten largest clones. V trim: 1 base; J trim: 5 bases; unmatched bases: 3. From the cysteine up to the phenylalanine, the CDR3 has a length of 13 residues. The kept DNA is CDR3 alone, 39 bases in frame from the first base. CDR1 GTSNPN and CDR2 SVGIG are derived from the germline V gene (reference sequence). General conclusions and limits of the study: The strongest predictors of response, as reported, were early dynamic changes in blood T cell clones along with a rise in serum interferon-beta after radiation. After treatment with radiotherapy and ipilimumab, TCR clones that came from tumors expanded in the peripheral blood.

The study evaluated CTLA-4 blockade (ipilimumab) given together with focal radiation therapy in patients who had chemo-refractory metastatic non-small-cell lung cancer. A remark on this clone: Its specific antigen is unknown. Base quality data are lacking; no much larger clone is found one base away.

Sequenced here: peripheral blood, sampled from a patient treated with radiotherapy plus ipilimumab. The receptor was derived from a human donor with non-small cell lung cancer who had a partial response to radiotherapy plus ipilimumab. The chain joins TRBV30 to TRBJ2-5; TRBD1 aligns with 8 central bases. CDR3 loop: CAWSAGGGETQYF. The sequence in DNA is TGTGCCTGGAGTGCAGGGGGCGGGGAGACCCAGTACTTC.